These 5 T cell receptor beta chains were sequenced from one sample in a study of shared clonotypes between healthy human individuals. Some clones are missing from TCRdb's copy, which holds only in-frame ones; the method was immunoSEQ multiplex PCR. The sample yields some 2.1 million clones, roughly 95% seen once. The naive CD8 subset, CD45RO-negative cells positively selected for CCR7, excluded terminally differentiated effector memory CD45RA+ cells. The sample taken for sequencing was naive CD8+ T cells from PBMCs. These receptors came from a man aged 18 to 30 in good health. Some clones in this sample may be carry-over from other donors' samples.

The chain joins TRBV5-1 to TRBJ2-5; 10 positions match TRBD2. V lost 0 bases and J lost 5; bases outside the gene matches: 19. This CDR3 is built from 20 residues. Germline V lookup: CDR1 SGHRS, CDR2 YFSETQ. The CDR3 loop is CASSLDPPPRSGRALETQYF. For the CDR3, the DNA is TGCGCCAGCAGCTTGGACCCACCCCCCCGAAGCGGGAGGGCCCTGGAGACCCAGTACTTC.

V usage is TRBV9 and J usage is TRBJ2-2; the D is unclear. This CDR3 comprises 13 residues. Germline values: CDR1 SGDLS, CDR2 YYNGEE. V lost 2 bases, J lost 3 bases, and 5 bases lay in between. The CDR3 DNA sequence: TGTGCCAGCAGCGTGCTGGACACCGGGGAGCTGTTTTTT. Its protein is CASSVLDTGELFF.

V and J are TRBV10-3 and TRBJ1-5; D remains ambiguous. The CDR3 extends over 14 amino acids. From germline, CDR1 is ENHRY and CDR2 SYGVKD. Trimming cost V 2 bases and J 0 bases, with 5 bases left between them. The CDR3 coding sequence is TGTGCCATCAGTGAGGGGGTTAGCAATCAGCCCCAGCATTTT. Its protein is CAISEGVSNQPQHF.

The gene calls are TRBV7-2 and TRBJ1-1; 7 bases are shared with TRBD1. The CDR3 consists of 17 residues. The V segment lost 1 base and the J segment 0 bases; nucleotides outside the gene matches: 8. Germline V gives CDR1 SGHTA, CDR2 FQGNSA. CDR3: CASSLVGTVSMNTEAFF. In DNA form, the CDR3 reads TGTGCCAGCAGCTTAGTGGGGACAGTAAGTATGAACACTGAAGCTTTCTTT. Combining the CDR3 with reference TRBV7-2 and TRBJ1-1 gives the whole variable domain GAGVSQSPSNKVTEKGKDVELRCDPISGHTALYWYRQSLGQGLEFLIYFQGNSAPDKSGLPSDRFSAERTGGSVSTLTIQRTQQEDSAVYLCASSLVGTVSMNTEAFFGQGTRLTVV.

This chain connects TRBV7-8 to TRBJ1-5; D ambiguous. Trimming stripped 6 bases from V and 4 bases from J, with 16 bases between. Germline CDR1 reads SGHVS; CDR2 reads FQNEAQ. The CDR3 has 15 residues. CDR3 in amino acids: CASRSHITGNQPQHF. In DNA form, the CDR3 reads TGTGCCAGCAGGTCCCACATCACGGGGAATCAGCCCCAGCATTTT.